This T cell receptor beta chain was obtained from a study of T cell responses to AZD1222 COVID-19 vaccine. Findings and limits, study-wide: Clonal diversity may have been underestimated in mostly white British donors. Of spike-specific TCRs, nearly half reportedly target regions left unmutated in variants. Without day 14 samples, only post-peak T cell repertoires were studied.

V was trimmed by 0 bases and J by 6 bases, leaving 11 bases between them. Germline V gene lookup returns CDR1 KGHSH and CDR2 LQKENI. This CDR3 has 15 residues. Generated by immunoSEQ multiplex PCR, the TCRdb table keeps only in-frame clones and is missing some. The sample gives 250,000 to 300,000 clones, almost 95% of which show up once; around 0.5% is in the top ten. With respect to this clone: Its matching antigen is unknown.

This specimen consisted of peripheral blood, obtained 28 days after the second AZD1222 dose. The chain recombines TRBV18 with TRBJ1-4, with D possibly matching TRBD1 (6 bases). The receptor was isolated from an adult who received the AZD1222 COVID-19 vaccine. CDR3 nucleotides: TGTGCCAGCTCACCACCGAAGGGGGAGGATGAAAAACTGTTTTTT. Translated: CASSPPKGEDEKLFF.